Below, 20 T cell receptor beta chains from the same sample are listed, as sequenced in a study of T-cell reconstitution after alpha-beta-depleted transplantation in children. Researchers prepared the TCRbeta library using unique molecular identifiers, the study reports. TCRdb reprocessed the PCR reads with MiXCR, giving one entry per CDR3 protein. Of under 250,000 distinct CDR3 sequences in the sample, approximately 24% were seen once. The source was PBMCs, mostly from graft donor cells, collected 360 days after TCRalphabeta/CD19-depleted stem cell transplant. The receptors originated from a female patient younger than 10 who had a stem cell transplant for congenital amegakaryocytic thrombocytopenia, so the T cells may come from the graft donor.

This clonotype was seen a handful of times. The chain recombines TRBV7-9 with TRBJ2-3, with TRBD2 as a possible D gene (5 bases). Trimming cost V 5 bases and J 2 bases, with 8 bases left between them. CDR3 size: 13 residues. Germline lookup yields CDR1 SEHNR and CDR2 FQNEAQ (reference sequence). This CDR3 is CASSRESTDTQYF. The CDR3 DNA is TGTGCCAGCAGCCGGGAATCCACAGATACGCAGTATTTT.

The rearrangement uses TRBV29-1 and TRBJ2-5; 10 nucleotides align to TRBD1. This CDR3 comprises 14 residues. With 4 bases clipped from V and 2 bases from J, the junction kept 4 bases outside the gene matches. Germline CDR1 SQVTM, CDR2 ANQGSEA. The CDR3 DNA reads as TGCAGCGTTGGGACGGACAGGGGGCAAGAGACCCAGTACTTC. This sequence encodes CSVGTDRGQETQYF.

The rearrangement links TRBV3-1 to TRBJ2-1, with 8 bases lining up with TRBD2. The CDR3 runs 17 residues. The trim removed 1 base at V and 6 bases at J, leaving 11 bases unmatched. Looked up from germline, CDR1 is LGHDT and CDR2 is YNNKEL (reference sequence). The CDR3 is CASSQVLAVYNGNEQFF. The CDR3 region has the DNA TGTGCCAGCAGCCAAGTACTAGCGGTTTACAATGGCAATGAGCAGTTCTTC.

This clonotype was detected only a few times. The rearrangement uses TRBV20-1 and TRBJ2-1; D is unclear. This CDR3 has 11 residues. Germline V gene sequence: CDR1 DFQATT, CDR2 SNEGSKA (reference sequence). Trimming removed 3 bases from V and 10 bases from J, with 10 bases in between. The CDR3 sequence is CSARGLPEQFF. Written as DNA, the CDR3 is TGCAGTGCTAGGGGTCTACCCGAGCAGTTCTTC.

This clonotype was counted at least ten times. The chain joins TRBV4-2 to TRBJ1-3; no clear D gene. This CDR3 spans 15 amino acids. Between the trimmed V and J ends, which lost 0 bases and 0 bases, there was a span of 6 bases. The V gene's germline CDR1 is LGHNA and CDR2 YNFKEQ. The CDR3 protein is CASSQEGNSGNTIYF. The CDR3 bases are TGTGCCAGCAGCCAAGAGGGCAACTCTGGAAACACCATATATTTT.

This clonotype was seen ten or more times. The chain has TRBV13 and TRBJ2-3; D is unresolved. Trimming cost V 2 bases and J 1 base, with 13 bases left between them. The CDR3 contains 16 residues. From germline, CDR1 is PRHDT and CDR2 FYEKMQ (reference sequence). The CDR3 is CASSLRIASRTDTQYF. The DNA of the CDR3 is TGTGCCAGCAGCTTAAGGATAGCCTCACGCACAGATACGCAGTATTTT.

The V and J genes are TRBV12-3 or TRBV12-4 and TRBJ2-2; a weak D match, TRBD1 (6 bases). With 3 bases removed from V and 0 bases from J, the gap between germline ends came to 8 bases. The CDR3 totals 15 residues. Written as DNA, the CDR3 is TGTGCCAGCAGTTTTAACAGGGCGAACACCGGGGAGCTGTTTTTT. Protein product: CASSFNRANTGELFF.

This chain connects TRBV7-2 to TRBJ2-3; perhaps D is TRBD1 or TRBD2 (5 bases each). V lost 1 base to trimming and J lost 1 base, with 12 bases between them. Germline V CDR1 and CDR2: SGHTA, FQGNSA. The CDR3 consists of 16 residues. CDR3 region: CASSLVRGSGTDTQYF. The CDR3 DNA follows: TGTGCCAGCAGCTTAGTAAGGGGTAGCGGCACAGATACGCAGTATTTT.

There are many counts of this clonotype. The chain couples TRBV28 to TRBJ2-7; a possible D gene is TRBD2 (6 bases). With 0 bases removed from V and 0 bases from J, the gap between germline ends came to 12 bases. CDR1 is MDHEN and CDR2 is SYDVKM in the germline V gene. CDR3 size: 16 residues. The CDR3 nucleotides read TGTGCCAGCAGTTTATGGGGAGGAGGTAGCTCCTACGAGCAGTACTTC. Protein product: CASSLWGGGSSYEQYF.

CDR3 DNA sequence: TGCGCCAGCAGCTTGGAAGGGATTAGGAACGAGCAGTACTTC. Translation gives CASSLEGIRNEQYF. The chain links TRBV5-1 to TRBJ2-7, with D unclear. CDR1 is SGHRS, CDR2 YFSETQ, per germline. The CDR3 sequence is 14 residues long. Between the trimmed V and J ends, which lost 0 bases and 5 bases, there was a span of 12 bases. The whole variable domain, filled in from reference TRBV5-1 and TRBJ2-7, reads KAGVTQTPRYLIKTRGQQVTLSCSPISGHRSVSWYQQTPGQGLQFLFEYFSETQRNKGNFPGRFSGRQFSNSRSEMNVSTLELGDSALYLCASSLEGIRNEQYFGPGTRLTVT.

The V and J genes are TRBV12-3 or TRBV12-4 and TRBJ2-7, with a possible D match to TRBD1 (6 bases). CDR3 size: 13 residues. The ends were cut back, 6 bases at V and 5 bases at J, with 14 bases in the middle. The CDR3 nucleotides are TGTGCCAGCAGGTATACAGGGTGGGACGAGCAGTACTTC. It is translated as CASRYTGWDEQYF.

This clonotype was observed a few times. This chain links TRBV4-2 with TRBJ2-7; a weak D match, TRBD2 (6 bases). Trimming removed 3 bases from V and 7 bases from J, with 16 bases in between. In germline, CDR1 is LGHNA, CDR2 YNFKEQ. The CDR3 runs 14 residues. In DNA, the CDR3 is TGTGCCAGCAGCCAGGCACCCTTGGCGGGGGAGCAGTACTTC. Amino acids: CASSQAPLAGEQYF.

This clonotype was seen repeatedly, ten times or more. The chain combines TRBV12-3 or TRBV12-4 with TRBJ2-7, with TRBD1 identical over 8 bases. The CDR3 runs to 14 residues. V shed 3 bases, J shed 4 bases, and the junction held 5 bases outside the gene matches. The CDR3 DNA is TGTGCCAGCAGTTTCGGGACAGGACTGTACGAGCAGTACTTC. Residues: CASSFGTGLYEQYF.

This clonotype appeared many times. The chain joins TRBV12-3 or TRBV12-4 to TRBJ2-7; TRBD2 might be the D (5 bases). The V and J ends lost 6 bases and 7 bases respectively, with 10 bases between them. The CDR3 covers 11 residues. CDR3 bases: TGTGCCAGCAGGCGGGCTGAGGAGCAGTACTTC. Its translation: CASRRAEEQYF.

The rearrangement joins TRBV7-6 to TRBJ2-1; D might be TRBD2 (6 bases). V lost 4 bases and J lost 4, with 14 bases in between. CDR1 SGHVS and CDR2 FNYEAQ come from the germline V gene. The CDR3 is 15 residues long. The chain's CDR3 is CASSSGLSQYNEQFF. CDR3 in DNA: TGTGCCAGCAGCTCGGGACTCTCACAATACAATGAGCAGTTCTTC. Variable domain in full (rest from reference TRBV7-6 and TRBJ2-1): GAGVSQSPRYKVTKRGQDVALRCDPISGHVSLYWYRQALGQGPEFLTYFNYEAQQDKSGLPNDRFSAERPEGSISTLTIQRTEQRDSAMYRCASSSGLSQYNEQFFGPGTRLTVL.

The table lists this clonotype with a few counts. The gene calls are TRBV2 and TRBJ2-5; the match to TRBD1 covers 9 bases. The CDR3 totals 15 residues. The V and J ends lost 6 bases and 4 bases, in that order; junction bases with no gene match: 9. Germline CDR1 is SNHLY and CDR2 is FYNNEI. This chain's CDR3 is CASRHDRGLAETQYF. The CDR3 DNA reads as TGTGCCAGCAGACACGACAGGGGGTTGGCAGAGACCCAGTACTTC. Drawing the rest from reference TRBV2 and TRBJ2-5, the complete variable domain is EPEVTQTPSHQVTQMGQEVILRCVPISNHLYFYWYRQILGQKVEFLVSFYNNEISEKSEIFDDQFSVERPDGSNFTLKIRSTKLEDSAMYFCASRHDRGLAETQYFGPGTRLLVL.

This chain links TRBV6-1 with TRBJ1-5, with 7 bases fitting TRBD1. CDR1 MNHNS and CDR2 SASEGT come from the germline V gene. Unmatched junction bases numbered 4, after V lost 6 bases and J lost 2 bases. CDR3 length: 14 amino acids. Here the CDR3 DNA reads TGTGCCAGCAGCTGGGACAGTCGCAATCAGCCCCAGCATTTT. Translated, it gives CASSWDSRNQPQHF.

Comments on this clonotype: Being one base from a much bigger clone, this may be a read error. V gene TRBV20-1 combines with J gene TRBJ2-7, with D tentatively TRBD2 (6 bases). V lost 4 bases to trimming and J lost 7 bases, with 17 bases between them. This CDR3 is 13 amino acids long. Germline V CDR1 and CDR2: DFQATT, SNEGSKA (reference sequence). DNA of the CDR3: TGCAGTGCTATAGGGGAGGTTCTGGGTGAGCAGTACTTC. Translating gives CSAIGEVLGEQYF.

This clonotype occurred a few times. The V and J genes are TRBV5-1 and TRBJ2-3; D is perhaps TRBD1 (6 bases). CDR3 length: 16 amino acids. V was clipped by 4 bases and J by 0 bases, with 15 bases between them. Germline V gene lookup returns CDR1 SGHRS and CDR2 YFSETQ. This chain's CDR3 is CASSTSTTGSTDTQYF. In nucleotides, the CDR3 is TGCGCCAGCAGCACATCTACTACAGGGAGCACAGATACGCAGTATTTT.

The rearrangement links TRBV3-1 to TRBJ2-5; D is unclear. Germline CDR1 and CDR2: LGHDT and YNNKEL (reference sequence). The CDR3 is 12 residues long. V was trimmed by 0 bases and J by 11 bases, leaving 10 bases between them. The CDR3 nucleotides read TGTGCCAGCAGCCAAGATCTTGAGCCACAGTACTTC. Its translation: CASSQDLEPQYF.